A selection of T cell receptor beta chains follows, all from one sample in a study of neurological immune-mediated disorders. TCRdb called the 5' RACE reads again in MiXCR, with one record for every CDR3 protein. The sample holds over 45,000 distinct CDR3 sequences, approximately 5.8% seen once. Sequencing input: CD4+ T cells from blood. The receptors come from a woman younger than 30 with multiple sclerosis. The CDR3 runs from the conserved cysteine through the conserved F or W. Each record gives: CDR3 protein, V gene.

CSVEPGQGAYTQYF	TRBV29-1
CASSQVFGGGTYNEQFF	TRBV14
CSAPKGGAGETQYF	TRBV20-1
CASSLWAAQETQYF	TRBV7-6
CASSSPADRGREETQYF	TRBV6-6
CASSQTDSLGGYTF	TRBV5-1
CASSLPVGVGNEQFF	TRBV7-2
CSATGRDEQFF	TRBV20-1
CASSYRAQGGANTEAFF	TRBV6-2/TRBV6-3
CAARGKGNQTQHF	TRBV2
CASSRNRGSNEQFF	TRBV7-6
CASSWPGVENTEAFF	TRBV6-6
CASSSLSRSNTEAFF	TRBV7-6
CASGTSHSYNEQFF	TRBV7-2
CSARIGPTSSYNEQFF	TRBV20-1
CAISDDGYSSYNSPLHF	TRBV10-3
CASSLAYRGTEAFF	TRBV11-1
CASSQGGSGNQPQHF	TRBV5-5
CASSDSGSSGANVLTF	TRBV25-1
CSASPPGGETQYF	TRBV20-1
CASSLDFDQGLNPNYGYTF	TRBV5-1
CASKKMSGSGNQPQHF	TRBV28
CASSRQGEEGQPQHF	TRBV19
CASSGHQSGSNQPQHF	TRBV12-3/TRBV12-4
CASSLGTSGNEQYF	TRBV7-2
CASSLETGGLTDTQYF	TRBV5-1
CASSLRNRGTEAFF	TRBV7-6
CASSLFVVTGELFF	TRBV5-1
CASSWAVGETQYF	TRBV5-1
CASSLLTENTEAFF	TRBV5-1
CASSLLRDTYTF	TRBV5-1
CASSKDTSNQPQHF	TRBV7-9
CASSLAGQGDTNEKLFF	TRBV11-2
CATSDPSGGAGNEQFF	TRBV24-1
CSASTPDTHGYTF	TRBV20-1
CASSYSRTAEAFF	TRBV6-5
CASSAGTAYEQYF	TRBV2
CASSLGATRNNYGYTF	TRBV5-1
CASSSGLAGGSTDTQYF	TRBV5-1
CASSQTAPDTF	TRBV7-2
CASSTGPRTNTGELFF	TRBV6-6
CASSPQEGVGELFF	TRBV18
CASRPLSPGQVLNEQFF	TRBV11-2
CASSQVSGRLPGELFF	TRBV3-1
CASTSNFALNTEAFF	TRBV5-6
CSASPDRVSGYTF	TRBV20-1
CSATISGRAFGNEQFF	TRBV20-1
CASSVGAGGVNEQFF	TRBV9
CASSLGMSEAFF	TRBV5-1
CSAGDTDRTYGYTF	TRBV20-1
CASSKESGGPGGEQFF	TRBV21-1